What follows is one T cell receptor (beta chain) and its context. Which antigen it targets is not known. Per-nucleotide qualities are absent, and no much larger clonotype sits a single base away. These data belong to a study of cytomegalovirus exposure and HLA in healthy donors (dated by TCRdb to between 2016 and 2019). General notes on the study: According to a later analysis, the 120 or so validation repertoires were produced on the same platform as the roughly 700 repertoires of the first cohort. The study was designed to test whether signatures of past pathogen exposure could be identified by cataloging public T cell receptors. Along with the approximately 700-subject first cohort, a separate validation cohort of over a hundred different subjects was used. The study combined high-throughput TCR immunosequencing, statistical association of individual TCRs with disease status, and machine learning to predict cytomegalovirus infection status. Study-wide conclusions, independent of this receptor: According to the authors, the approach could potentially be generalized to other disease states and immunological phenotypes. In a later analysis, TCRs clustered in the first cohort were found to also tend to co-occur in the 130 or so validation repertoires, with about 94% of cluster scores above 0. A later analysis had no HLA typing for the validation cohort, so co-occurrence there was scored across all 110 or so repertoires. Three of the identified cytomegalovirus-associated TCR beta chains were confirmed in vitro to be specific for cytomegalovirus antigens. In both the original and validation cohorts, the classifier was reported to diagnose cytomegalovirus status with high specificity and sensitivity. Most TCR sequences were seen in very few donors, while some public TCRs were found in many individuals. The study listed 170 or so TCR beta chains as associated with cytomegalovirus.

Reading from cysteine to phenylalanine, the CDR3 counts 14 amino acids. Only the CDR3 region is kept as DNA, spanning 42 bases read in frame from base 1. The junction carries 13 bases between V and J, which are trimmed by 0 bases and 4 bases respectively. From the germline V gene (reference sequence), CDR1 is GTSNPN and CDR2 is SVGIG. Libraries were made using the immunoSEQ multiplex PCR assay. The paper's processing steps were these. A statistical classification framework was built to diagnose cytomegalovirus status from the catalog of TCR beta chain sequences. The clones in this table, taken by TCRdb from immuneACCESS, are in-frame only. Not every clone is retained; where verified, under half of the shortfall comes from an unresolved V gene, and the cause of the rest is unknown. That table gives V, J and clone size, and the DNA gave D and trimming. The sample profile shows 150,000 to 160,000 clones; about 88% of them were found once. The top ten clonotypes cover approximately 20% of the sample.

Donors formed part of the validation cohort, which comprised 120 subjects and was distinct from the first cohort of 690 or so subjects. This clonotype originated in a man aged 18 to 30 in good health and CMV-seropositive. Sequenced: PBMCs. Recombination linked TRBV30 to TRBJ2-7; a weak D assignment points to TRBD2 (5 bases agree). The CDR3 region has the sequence CAWSVGGPRYEQYF. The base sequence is TGTGCCTGGAGTGTGGGCGGGCCGAGATACGAGCAGTACTTC. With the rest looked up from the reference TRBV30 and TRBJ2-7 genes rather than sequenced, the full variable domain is SQTIHQWPATLVQPVGSPLSLECTVEGTSNPNLYWYRQAAGRGLQLLFYSVGIGQISSEVPQNLSASRPQDRQFILSSKKLLLSDSGFYLCAWSVGGPRYEQYFGPGTRLTVT.